The 26 T cell receptor beta chains in this list originate from one sample, sequenced in a study of somatic mutations in cytotoxic T cells in rheumatoid arthritis. The data were produced by immunoSEQ multiplex PCR, yet TCRdb's version contains in-frame clones alone and is incomplete. The repertoire holds about 29,000 clones, with around 87% as singletons. The sequenced sample consisted of CD8+ T cells sorted from blood. Receptors originate from an adult with rheumatoid arthritis.

This CDR3 reads CAWSPEGTQGDYEQYF. The CDR3 coding sequence is TGTGCCTGGAGCCCAGAGGGGACGCAAGGGGACTACGAGCAGTACTTC. The chain has TRBV30 and TRBJ2-7; D may be TRBD1 or TRBD2 (5 bases each). Germline values: CDR1 GTSNPN, CDR2 SVGIG (reference sequence). This CDR3 is 16 amino acids long. The V end was cut by 3 bases, the J end by 3 bases, with 21 bases between.

The V and J genes are TRBV10-3 and TRBJ2-5; D remains unclear. Germline loops: CDR1 ENHRY, CDR2 SYGVKD. The CDR3 runs to 13 residues. Trimming removed 0 bases from V and 2 bases from J, with 4 bases in between. The CDR3 DNA reads as TGTGCCATCAGTGAGTCTTTACAAGAGACCCAGTACTTC. It specifies CAISESLQETQYF.

CDR3 DNA: TGTGCCAGCAGCCCGGAACTCTCTGGAAACACCATATATTTT. The encoded protein is CASSPELSGNTIYF. The V and J genes are TRBV6-5 and TRBJ1-3; D gene unclear. The CDR3 is 14 amino acids. Germline CDR1 and CDR2: MNHEY and SVGAGI. V was clipped by 6 bases and J by 0 bases, with 9 bases between them.

The table lists this clone with a count of one. The chain uses TRBV28 and TRBJ2-7, with D possibly TRBD1 on 6 matching bases. Trimming left V 6 bases short and J 5 bases short, with 26 bases between. Germline V gene sequence: CDR1 MDHEN, CDR2 SYDVKM. The CDR3 has 17 residues. The CDR3 here is CASSSFVVGQGFNEQYF. The CDR3, as DNA: TGTGCCAGCAGCTCTTTTGTCGTCGGTCAGGGGTTCAACGAGCAGTACTTC.

The rearrangement links TRBV4-1 to TRBJ2-1; D is tentatively TRBD1 or TRBD2 (5 bases each). The CDR3 is 16 residues long. V lost 0 bases and J lost 6, with 15 bases in between. CDR1 is MGHRA, CDR2 YSYEKL, per germline. CDR3 coding DNA: TGCGCCAGCAGCCAAGACGACCGGGGAAGGGGCAATGAGCAGTTCTTC. Amino acids: CASSQDDRGRGNEQFF.

The chain employs TRBV23-1 and TRBJ1-2, with D possibly TRBD1 on 5 matching bases. TRBV23-1 is filed as an ORF, its function uncertain. V lost 0 bases, J lost 3 bases, and 20 bases lay in between. The CDR3 spans 18 residues. CDR3 amino acids: CASSQSREARVKDYGYTF. CDR3 coding DNA: TGCGCCAGCAGTCAATCGCGGGAGGCCAGGGTCAAGGACTATGGCTACACCTTC.

This chain connects TRBV6-5 to TRBJ2-5; 10 nucleotides align to TRBD1. V shed 2 bases, J shed 4 bases, and the junction held 1 base outside the gene matches. Germline V gene data show CDR1 as MNHEY and CDR2 as SVGAGI. CDR3 length: 14 residues. The CDR3 loop is CASSYGDRGETQYF. The CDR3 nucleotides read TGTGCCAGCAGTTACGGGGACAGGGGAGAGACCCAGTACTTC.

CDR3 amino acids: CASSQESSGGSGTGELFF. The DNA of the CDR3 is TGCGCCAGCAGCCAAGAGTCCAGCGGGGGGTCCGGAACCGGGGAGCTGTTTTTT. V usage is TRBV4-3 and J usage is TRBJ2-2; 9 positions agree with TRBD2. The germline V gene has CDR1 LGHNA and CDR2 YSLEER. The CDR3 totals 18 residues. V gave up 0 bases and J gave up 5 bases; unmatched junction bases: 10.

This chain joins TRBV27 and TRBJ1-3; 7 nucleotides align to TRBD1. The CDR3 runs to 18 residues. J gave up 0 bases and V 5 bases, and 13 bases lay outside the gene matches. Per germline, CDR1 MNHEY and CDR2 SMNVEV (reference sequence). As DNA, the CDR3 is TGTGCCAGCAGTCCGGGGGACAGCTATTTCCACTCTGGAAACACCATATATTTT. It specifies CASSPGDSYFHSGNTIYF.

This sequence joins TRBV19 and TRBJ2-7; 7 bases fit TRBD1. Germline-derived CDR1 and CDR2 are LNHDA and SQIVND (reference sequence). The CDR3 extends over 13 amino acids. V dropped 3 bases and J dropped 3; count of bases not matched to a gene: 2. The CDR3 spells CASSMAGGYEQYF. The CDR3 DNA sequence: TGTGCCAGTAGTATGGCAGGGGGCTACGAGCAGTACTTC.

CDR3 sequence: CASSMDESTYEQYF. CDR3 nucleotides: TGTGCCAGTAGTATGGACGAATCTACCTACGAGCAGTACTTC. V is TRBV19 and J is TRBJ2-7; no reliable D call. Trimming stripped 3 bases from V and 2 bases from J, with 11 bases between. Looked up from germline, CDR1 is LNHDA and CDR2 is SQIVND (reference sequence). The CDR3 is 14 amino acids.

This sequence joins TRBV11-2 and TRBJ2-1, with 10 bases that match TRBD1. In germline, CDR1 is SGHAT, CDR2 FQNNGV. This CDR3 contains 16 residues. V was clipped by 2 bases and J by 5 bases; unmatched bases: 6. In nucleotides, the CDR3 is TGTGCCAGCAGCTTACCGGGACAGGGGCGTCACAATGAGCAGTTCTTC. Its translation is CASSLPGQGRHNEQFF.

This clone turned up a few times. V gene TRBV27 combines with J gene TRBJ2-7; weak D call: TRBD1 (6 bases). V was cut by 0 bases and J by 6 bases, with 12 bases left in between. In germline, CDR1 is MNHEY, CDR2 SMNVEV (reference sequence). This CDR3 has 14 residues. This chain's CDR3 is CASSLSNRAGEQYF. The CDR3 DNA follows: TGTGCCAGCAGTTTATCAAACAGGGCCGGCGAGCAGTACTTC.

This clone was seen just once. The chain links TRBV5-4 to TRBJ1-5; 10 bases match TRBD1. Trimming took 5 bases from V and 0 from J; bases not matched to a gene: 14. The CDR3 runs 19 residues. Germline values: CDR1 SGHNT, CDR2 YYREEE (reference sequence). CDR3 DNA: TGTGCCAGCAGTCATAATATCGGGACAGGGGAATATAGCAATCAGCCCCAGCATTTT. It is translated as CASSHNIGTGEYSNQPQHF.

The J gene is TRBJ2-3, the V gene TRBV27; TRBD2 matches 12 bases. V lost 0 bases and J lost 0; bases outside the gene matches: 4. Germline CDR1 is MNHEY and CDR2 is SMNVEV (reference sequence). The CDR3 has 18 residues. The CDR3 loop is CASSLSGLAGLSTDTQYF. The CDR3 bases are TGTGCCAGCAGTTTATCCGGACTAGCGGGACTGAGCACAGATACGCAGTATTTT.

V usage is TRBV29-1 and J usage is TRBJ1-2; unclear D gene. The germline V and J ends were trimmed by 3 bases and 0 bases, with 11 bases remaining between them. Germline V gene data show CDR1 as SQVTM and CDR2 as ANQGSEA. The CDR3 covers 14 residues. The chain's CDR3 is CSVEGNGANYGYTF. The CDR3 bases are TGCAGCGTTGAGGGAAACGGAGCTAACTATGGCTACACCTTC.

The V call is TRBV7-9, the J call TRBJ2-5; no clear D gene. Gene TRBJ2-7 matches the end of the DNA better, so the J call may be wrong. The CDR3 extends over 14 amino acids. Germline V lookup: CDR1 SEHNR, CDR2 FQNEAQ (reference sequence). CDR3 protein: CASSFSLEMNEQYF. Written as DNA, the CDR3 is TGTGCCAGCAGCTTCTCCCTCGAGATGAACGAGCAGTACTTC.

The CDR3 is CASSLAVTTYEQYF. The CDR3 DNA reads TGTGCCAGCAGCTTGGCCGTGACAACTTACGAGCAGTACTTC. The rearrangement joins TRBV5-5 to TRBJ2-7; no clear D. Germline CDR1 SGHKS, CDR2 YYEKEE (reference sequence). This CDR3 region has 14 residues. Trimming pared 0 bases from V and 4 bases from J, leaving 11 bases between.

This clone was detected a few times. The chain joins TRBV5-1 to TRBJ1-4; weak D call: TRBD1 (6 bases). Germline V gene lookup returns CDR1 SGHRS and CDR2 YFSETQ. Trimming stripped 4 bases from V and 0 bases from J, with 10 bases between. CDR3 length: 15 residues. CDR3 sequence reads: CASSPGQSTNEKLFF. The CDR3 bases are TGCGCCAGCAGCCCAGGACAGTCAACTAATGAAAAACTGTTTTTT.

V usage is TRBV27 and J usage is TRBJ1-4; 7 nucleotides line up with TRBD1. CDR1 MNHEY and CDR2 SMNVEV come from the germline V gene (reference sequence). This CDR3 has 14 residues. The junction had 6 bases not matched to a gene; V was cut back by 4 bases and J by 7 bases. This CDR3 is CASSSQGLSEKLFF. The CDR3 nucleotides are TGTGCCAGCAGTTCACAGGGGCTTAGTGAAAAACTGTTTTTT.

V usage is TRBV19 and J usage is TRBJ2-1; 10 nucleotides agree with TRBD2. The CDR3 has 15 amino acids. Unmatched junction bases numbered 1, after V lost 1 base and J lost 4 bases. CDR1 is LNHDA, CDR2 SQIVND, per germline (reference sequence). CDR3 sequence reads: CASSIALAGYNEQFF. DNA of the CDR3: TGTGCCAGTAGTATAGCACTAGCGGGGTACAATGAGCAGTTCTTC.

The V call is TRBV11-3, the J call TRBJ2-1, with 8 bases identical to TRBD2. V shed 2 bases and J 0 bases; nucleotides not matched to a gene: 3. This CDR3 comprises 16 residues. Germline V gene data show CDR1 as SGHNT and CDR2 as YENEEA. The CDR3 loop is CASSLSGTSSYNEQFF. The CDR3 DNA is TGTGCCAGCAGCTTAAGCGGGACTAGCTCCTACAATGAGCAGTTCTTC. Drawing the rest from reference TRBV11-3 and TRBJ2-1, the complete variable domain is EAGVVQSPRYKIIEKKQPVAFWCNPISGHNTLYWYLQNLGQGPELLIRYENEEAVDDSQLPKDRFSAERLKGVDSTLKIQPAELGDSAVYLCASSLSGTSSYNEQFFGPGTRLTVL.

This chain connects TRBV6-5 to TRBJ2-7, with a possible D match to TRBD2 (6 bases). From germline, CDR1 is MNHEY and CDR2 SVGAGI. The V end was cut by 5 bases, the J end by 7 bases, with 18 bases between. The CDR3 runs 14 residues. CDR3 loop: CASSLQAGPVEQYF. CDR3 coding DNA: TGTGCCAGCAGTCTCCAAGCGGGCCCCGTGGAGCAGTACTTC.

J is TRBJ2-7 and V is TRBV7-9; 8 bases align to TRBD2. Trimming at V came to 1 base and at J to 6 bases, leaving 8 bases not matched to a gene. Germline assignment: CDR1 SEHNR and CDR2 FQNEAQ (reference sequence). The CDR3 is 15 amino acids. In DNA form, the CDR3 reads TGTGCCAGCAGCTTAGTCGAGCGGGAGCATCTCGAGCAGTACTTC. As protein: CASSLVEREHLEQYF.

The chain links TRBV7-9 to TRBJ2-3, with TRBD2 as a possible D gene (5 bases). Germline V gene data show CDR1 as SEHNR and CDR2 as FQNEAQ (reference sequence). CDR3 length: 16 amino acids. Trimming took off 4 bases at V and 0 bases at J, with 14 bases between the two ends. CDR3 bases: TGTGCCAGCAGCTCTCGAGCGGTAACTAGCACAGATACGCAGTATTTT. Translation: CASSSRAVTSTDTQYF.

This rearrangement joins TRBV15 to TRBJ1-5; D gene unclear. Trimming pared 5 bases from V and 13 bases from J, leaving 12 bases between. Germline assignment: CDR1 LNHNV and CDR2 YYDKDF (reference sequence). This CDR3 is 11 amino acids long. DNA for the CDR3: TGTGCCACCAGCTCTACCGGGGTACAGCATTTT. This gives the protein CATSSTGVQHF.